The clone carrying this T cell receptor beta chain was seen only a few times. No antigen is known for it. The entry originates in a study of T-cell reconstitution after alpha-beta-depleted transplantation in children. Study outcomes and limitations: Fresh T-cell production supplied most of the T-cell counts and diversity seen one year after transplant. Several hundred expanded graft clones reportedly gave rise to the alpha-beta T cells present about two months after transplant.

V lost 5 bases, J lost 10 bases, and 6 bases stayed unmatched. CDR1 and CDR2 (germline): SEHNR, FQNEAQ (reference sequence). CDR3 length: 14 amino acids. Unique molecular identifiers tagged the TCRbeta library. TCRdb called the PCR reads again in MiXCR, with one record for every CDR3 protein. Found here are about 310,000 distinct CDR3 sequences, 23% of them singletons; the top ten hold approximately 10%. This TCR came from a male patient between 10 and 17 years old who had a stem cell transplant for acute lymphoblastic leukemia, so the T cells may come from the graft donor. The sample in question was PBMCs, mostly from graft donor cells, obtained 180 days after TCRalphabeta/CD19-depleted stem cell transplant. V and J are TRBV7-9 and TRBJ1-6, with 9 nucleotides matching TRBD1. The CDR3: CASSLTGGGSPLHF. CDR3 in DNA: TGTGCCAGCAGCCTGACAGGGGGAGGCTCACCCCTCCACTTT.